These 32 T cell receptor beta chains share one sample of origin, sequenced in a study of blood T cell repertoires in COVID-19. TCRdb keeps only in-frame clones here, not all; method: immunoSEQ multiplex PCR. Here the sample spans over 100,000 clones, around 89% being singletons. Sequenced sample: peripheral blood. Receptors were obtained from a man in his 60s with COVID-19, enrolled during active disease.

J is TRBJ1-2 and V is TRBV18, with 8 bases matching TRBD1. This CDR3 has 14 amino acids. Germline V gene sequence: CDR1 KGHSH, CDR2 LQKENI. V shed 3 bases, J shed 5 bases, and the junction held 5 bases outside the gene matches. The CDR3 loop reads CASSPDREGYGYTF. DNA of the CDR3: TGTGCCAGCTCACCGGACAGGGAGGGGTATGGCTACACCTTC.

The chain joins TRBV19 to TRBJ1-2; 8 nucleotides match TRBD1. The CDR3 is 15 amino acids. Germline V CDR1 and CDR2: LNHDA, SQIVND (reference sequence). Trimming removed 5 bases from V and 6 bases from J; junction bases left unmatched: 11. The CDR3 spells CASSLGARGRNGYTF. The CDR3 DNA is TGTGCCAGTAGTCTGGGGGCCAGGGGGCGGAATGGCTACACCTTC.

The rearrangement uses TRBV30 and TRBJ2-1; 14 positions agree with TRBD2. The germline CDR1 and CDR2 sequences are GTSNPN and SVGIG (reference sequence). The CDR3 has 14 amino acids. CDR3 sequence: CAGRLAGGLPSRFF. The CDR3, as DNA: TGTGCTGGTAGACTAGCGGGGGGGTTGCCCTCGAGGTTCTTC. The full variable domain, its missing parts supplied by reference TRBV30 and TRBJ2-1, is SQTIHQWPATLVQPVGSPLSLECTVEGTSNPNLYWYRQAAGRGLQLLFYSVGIGQISSEVPQNLSASRPQDRQFILSSKKLLLSDSGFYLCAGRLAGGLPSRFFGPGTRLTVL.

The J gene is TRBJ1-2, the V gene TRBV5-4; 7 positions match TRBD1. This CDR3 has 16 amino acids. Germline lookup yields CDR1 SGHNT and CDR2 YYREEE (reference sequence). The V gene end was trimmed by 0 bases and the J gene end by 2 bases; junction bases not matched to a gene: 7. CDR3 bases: TGTGCCAGCAGCTTGGCGACAGGGAAGTCGAACTATGGCTACACCTTC. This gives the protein CASSLATGKSNYGYTF.

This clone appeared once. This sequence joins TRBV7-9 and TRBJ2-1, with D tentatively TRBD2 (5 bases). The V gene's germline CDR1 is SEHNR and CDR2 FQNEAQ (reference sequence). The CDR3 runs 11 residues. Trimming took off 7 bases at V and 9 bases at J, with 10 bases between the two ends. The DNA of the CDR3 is TGTGCCAGCACCCGCGAGGGTGAGCAGTTCTTC. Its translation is CASTREGEQFF. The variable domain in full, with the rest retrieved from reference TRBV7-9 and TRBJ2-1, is DTGVSQNPRHKITKRGQNVTFRCDPISEHNRLYWYRQTLGQGPEFLTYFQNEAQLEKSRLLSDRFSAERPKGSFSTLEIQRTEQGDSAMYLCASTREGEQFFGPGTRLTVL.

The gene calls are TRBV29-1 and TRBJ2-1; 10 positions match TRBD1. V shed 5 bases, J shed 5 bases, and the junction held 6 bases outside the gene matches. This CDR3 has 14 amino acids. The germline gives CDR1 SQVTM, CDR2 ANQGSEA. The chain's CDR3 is CSVLTGTGDNEQFF. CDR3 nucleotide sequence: TGCAGCGTTCTTACCGGGACAGGGGACAATGAGCAGTTCTTC.

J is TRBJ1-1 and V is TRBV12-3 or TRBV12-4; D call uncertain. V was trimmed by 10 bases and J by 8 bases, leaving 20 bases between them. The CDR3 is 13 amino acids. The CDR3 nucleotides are TGTGCCACCCAGGAAGCGGTAGCCGGGGAAGCTTTCTTT. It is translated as CATQEAVAGEAFF.

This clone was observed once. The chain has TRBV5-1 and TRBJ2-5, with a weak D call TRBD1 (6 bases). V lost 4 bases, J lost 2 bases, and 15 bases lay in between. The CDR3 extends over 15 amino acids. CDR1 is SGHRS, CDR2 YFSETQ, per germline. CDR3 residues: CASSVSGQSQETQYF. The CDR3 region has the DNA TGCGCCAGCAGCGTTTCGGGACAATCTCAAGAGACCCAGTACTTC.

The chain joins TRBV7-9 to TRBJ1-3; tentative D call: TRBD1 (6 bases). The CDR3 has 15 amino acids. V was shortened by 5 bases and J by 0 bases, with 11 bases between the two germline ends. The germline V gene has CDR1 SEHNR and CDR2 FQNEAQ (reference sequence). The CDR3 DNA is TGTGCCAGCAGCAAACAGGGAGCCTCTGGAAACACCATATATTTT. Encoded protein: CASSKQGASGNTIYF.

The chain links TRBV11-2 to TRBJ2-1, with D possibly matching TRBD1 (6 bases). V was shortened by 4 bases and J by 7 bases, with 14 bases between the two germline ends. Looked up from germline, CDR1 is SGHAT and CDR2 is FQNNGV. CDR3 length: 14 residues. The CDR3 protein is CASSSLRGINEQFF. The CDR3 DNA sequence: TGTGCCAGCAGCTCCCTAAGGGGGATAAATGAGCAGTTCTTC.

The CDR3 loop reads CASSLGAIEAFF. CDR3 nucleotides: TGTGCCAGCAGTTTGGGGGCGATTGAAGCTTTCTTT. V gene TRBV6-2 or TRBV6-3 combines with J gene TRBJ1-1; tentatively, D is TRBD1 (6 bases). Germline assignment: CDR1 MNHEY and CDR2 SVGEGT. The CDR3 spans 12 residues. V lost 4 bases and J 7 bases, leaving 10 bases between the germline ends.

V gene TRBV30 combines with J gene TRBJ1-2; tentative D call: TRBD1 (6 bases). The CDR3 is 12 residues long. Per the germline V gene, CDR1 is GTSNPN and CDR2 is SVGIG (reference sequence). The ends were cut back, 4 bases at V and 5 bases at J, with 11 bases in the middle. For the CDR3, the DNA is TGTGCCTGGACCCTACAGGGATATGGCTACACCTTC. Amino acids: CAWTLQGYGYTF.

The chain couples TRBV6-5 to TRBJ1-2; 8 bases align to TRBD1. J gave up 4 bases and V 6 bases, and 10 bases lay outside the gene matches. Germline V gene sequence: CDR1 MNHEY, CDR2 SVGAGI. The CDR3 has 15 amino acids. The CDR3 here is CASSTIGQGGYGYTF. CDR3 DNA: TGTGCCAGCAGCACGATTGGACAGGGAGGCTATGGCTACACCTTC.

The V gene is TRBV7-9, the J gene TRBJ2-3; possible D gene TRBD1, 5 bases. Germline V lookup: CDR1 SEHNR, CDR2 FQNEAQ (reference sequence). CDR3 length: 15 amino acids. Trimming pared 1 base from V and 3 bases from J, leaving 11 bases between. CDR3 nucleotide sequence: TGTGCCAGCAGCTTAGTGGGGCTGCGAACAGATACGCAGTATTTT. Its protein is CASSLVGLRTDTQYF. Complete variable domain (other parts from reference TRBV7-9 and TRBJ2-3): DTGVSQNPRHKITKRGQNVTFRCDPISEHNRLYWYRQTLGQGPEFLTYFQNEAQLEKSRLLSDRFSAERPKGSFSTLEIQRTEQGDSAMYLCASSLVGLRTDTQYFGPGTRLTVL.

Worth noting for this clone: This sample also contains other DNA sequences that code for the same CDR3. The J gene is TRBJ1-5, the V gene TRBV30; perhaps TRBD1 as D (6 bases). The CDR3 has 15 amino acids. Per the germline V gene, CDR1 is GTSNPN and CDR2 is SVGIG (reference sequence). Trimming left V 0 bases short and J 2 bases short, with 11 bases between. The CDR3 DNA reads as TGTGCCTGGAGTGTAAGGGCAGGGGGCAATCAGCCCCAGCATTTT. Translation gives CAWSVRAGGNQPQHF.

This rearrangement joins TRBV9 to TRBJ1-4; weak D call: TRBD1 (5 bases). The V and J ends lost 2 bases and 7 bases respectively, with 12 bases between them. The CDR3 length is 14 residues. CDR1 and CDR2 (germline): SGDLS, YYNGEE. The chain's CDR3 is CASSVQGSGEKLFF. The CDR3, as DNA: TGTGCCAGCAGCGTGCAGGGAAGTGGTGAAAAACTGTTTTTT.

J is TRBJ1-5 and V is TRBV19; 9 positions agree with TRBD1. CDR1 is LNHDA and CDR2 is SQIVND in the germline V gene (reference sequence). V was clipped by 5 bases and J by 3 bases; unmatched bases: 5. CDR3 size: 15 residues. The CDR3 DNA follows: TGTGCCAGTAGTCCGGGACAGGGTTACAATCAGCCCCAGCATTTT. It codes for CASSPGQGYNQPQHF.

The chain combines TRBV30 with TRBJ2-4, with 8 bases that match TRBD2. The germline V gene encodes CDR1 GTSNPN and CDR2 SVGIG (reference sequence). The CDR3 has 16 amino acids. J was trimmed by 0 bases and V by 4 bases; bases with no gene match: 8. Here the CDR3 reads CAWIPSGGLAKNIQYF. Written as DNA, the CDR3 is TGTGCCTGGATTCCAAGCGGGGGCCTAGCCAAAAACATTCAGTACTTC.

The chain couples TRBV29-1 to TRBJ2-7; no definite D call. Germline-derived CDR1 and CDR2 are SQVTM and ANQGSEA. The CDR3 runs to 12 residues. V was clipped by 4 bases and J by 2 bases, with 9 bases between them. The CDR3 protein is CSVGQATYEQYF. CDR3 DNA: TGCAGCGTTGGGCAGGCCACCTACGAGCAGTACTTC.

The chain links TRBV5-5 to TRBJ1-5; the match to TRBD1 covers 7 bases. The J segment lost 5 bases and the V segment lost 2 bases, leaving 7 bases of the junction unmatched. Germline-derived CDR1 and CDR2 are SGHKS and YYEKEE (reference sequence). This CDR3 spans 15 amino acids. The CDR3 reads CASSLDRDGDQPQHF. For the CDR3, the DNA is TGTGCCAGCAGCTTAGACAGGGATGGTGATCAGCCCCAGCATTTT.

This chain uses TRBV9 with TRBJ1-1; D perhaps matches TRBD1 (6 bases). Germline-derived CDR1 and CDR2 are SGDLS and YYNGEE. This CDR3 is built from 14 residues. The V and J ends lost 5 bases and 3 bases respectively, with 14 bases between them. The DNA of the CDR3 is TGTGCCAGCAGGCCGAGGGGGTATGACACTGAAGCTTTCTTT. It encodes CASRPRGYDTEAFF.

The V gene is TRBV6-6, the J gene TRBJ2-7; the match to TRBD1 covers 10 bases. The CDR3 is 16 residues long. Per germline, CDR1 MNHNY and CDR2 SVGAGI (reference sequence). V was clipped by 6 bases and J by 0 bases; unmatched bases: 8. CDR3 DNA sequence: TGTGCCAGCAGGGTCCCGGGGGACAGGGGCTCCTACGAGCAGTACTTC. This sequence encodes CASRVPGDRGSYEQYF.

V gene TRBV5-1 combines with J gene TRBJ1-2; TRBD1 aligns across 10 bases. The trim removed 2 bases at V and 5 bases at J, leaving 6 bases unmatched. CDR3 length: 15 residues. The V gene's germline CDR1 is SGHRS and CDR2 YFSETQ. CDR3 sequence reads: CASSFTPGQGYGYTF. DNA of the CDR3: TGCGCCAGCAGCTTTACACCGGGACAGGGGTATGGCTACACCTTC. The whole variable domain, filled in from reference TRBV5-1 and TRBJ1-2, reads KAGVTQTPRYLIKTRGQQVTLSCSPISGHRSVSWYQQTPGQGLQFLFEYFSETQRNKGNFPGRFSGRQFSNSRSEMNVSTLELGDSALYLCASSFTPGQGYGYTFGSGTRLTVV.

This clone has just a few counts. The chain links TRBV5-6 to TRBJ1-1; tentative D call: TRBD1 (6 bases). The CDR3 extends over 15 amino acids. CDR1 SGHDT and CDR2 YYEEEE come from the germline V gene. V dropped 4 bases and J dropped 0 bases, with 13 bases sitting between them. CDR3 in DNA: TGTGCCAGCAGCGGCAGGACAGTGCTGAACACTGAAGCTTTCTTT. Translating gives CASSGRTVLNTEAFF.

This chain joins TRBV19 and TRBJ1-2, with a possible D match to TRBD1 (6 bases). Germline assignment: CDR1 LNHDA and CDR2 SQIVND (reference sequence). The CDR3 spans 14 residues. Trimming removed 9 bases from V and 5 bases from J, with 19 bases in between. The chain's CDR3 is CASRSLGGEYGYTF. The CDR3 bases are TGTGCCAGCAGGTCATTAGGGGGAGAGTATGGCTACACCTTC.

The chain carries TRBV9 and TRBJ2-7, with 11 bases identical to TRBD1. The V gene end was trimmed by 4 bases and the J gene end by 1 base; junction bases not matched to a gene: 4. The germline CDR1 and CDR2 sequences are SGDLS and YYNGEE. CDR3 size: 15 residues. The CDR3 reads CASSLGTGGSYEQYF. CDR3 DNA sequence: TGTGCCAGCAGCCTTGGGACAGGGGGTTCCTACGAGCAGTACTTC.

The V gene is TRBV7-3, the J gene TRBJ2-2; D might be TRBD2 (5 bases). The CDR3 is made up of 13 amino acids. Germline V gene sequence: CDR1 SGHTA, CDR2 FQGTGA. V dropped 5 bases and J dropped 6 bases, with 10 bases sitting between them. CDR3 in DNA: TGTGCCAGCAGCACTTACGGGGCCGGGGAGCTGTTTTTT. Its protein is CASSTYGAGELFF. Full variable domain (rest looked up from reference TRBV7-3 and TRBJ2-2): GAGVSQTPSNKVTEKGKYVELRCDPISGHTALYWYRQSLGQGPEFLIYFQGTGAADDSGLPNDRFFAVRPEGSVSTLKIQRTERGDSAVYLCASSTYGAGELFFGEGSRLTVL.

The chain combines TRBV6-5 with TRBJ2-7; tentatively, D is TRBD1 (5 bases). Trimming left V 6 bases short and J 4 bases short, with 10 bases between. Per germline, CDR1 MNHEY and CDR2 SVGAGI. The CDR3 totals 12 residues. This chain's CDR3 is CASRSPGYEQYF. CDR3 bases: TGTGCCAGCAGAAGCCCAGGGTACGAGCAGTACTTC.

In DNA form, the CDR3 reads TGTGCCATCTATATGACAGGGACCCCAAACTATGGCTACACCTTC. This encodes CAIYMTGTPNYGYTF. V usage is TRBV10-3 and J usage is TRBJ1-2; TRBD1 matches 7 bases. The CDR3 runs to 15 residues. V was clipped by 8 bases and J by 2 bases; unmatched bases: 11. Germline CDR1 reads ENHRY; CDR2 reads SYGVKD.

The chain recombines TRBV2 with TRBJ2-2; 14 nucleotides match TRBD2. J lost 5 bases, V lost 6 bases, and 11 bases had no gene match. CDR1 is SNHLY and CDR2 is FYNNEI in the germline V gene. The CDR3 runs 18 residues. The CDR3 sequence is CASRRGLAGGGGTGELFF. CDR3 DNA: TGTGCCAGCAGACGAGGACTAGCGGGGGGCGGAGGGACCGGGGAGCTGTTTTTT.

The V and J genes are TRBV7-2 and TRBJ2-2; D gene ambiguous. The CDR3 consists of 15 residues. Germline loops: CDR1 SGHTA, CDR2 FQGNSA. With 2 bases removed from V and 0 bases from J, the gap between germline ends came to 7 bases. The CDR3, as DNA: TGTGCCAGCAGCTTAACGGGTTCGAACACCGGGGAGCTGTTTTTT. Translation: CASSLTGSNTGELFF.

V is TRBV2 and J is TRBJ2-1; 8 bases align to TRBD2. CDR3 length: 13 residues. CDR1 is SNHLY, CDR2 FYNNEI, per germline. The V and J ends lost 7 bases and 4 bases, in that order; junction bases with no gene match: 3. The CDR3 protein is CASIGGGYNEQFF. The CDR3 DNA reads TGTGCCAGCATCGGGGGGGGATACAATGAGCAGTTCTTC.